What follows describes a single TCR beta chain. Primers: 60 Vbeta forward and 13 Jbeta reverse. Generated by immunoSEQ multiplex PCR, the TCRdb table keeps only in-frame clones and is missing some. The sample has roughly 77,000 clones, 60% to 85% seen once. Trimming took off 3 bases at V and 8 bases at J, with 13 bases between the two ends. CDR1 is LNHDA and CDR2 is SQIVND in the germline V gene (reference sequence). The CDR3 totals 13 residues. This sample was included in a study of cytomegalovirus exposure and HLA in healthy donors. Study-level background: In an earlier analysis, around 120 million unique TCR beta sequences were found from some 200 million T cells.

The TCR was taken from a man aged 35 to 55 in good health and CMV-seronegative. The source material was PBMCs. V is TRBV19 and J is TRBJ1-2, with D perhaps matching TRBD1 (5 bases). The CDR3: CASSIERGLGYTF. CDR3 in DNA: TGTGCCAGTAGTATCGAAAGGGGCCTGGGCTACACCTTC.